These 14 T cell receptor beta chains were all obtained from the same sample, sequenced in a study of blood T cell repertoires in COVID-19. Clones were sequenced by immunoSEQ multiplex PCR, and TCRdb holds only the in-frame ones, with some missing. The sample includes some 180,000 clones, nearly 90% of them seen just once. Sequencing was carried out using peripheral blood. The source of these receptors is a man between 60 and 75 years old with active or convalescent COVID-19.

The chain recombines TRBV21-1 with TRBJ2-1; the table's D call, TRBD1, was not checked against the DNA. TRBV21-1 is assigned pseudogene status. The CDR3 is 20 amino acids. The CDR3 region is CASSQGWLSGQEASYNEQFF. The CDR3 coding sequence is TGTGCCAGCAGCCAAGGGTGGTTGTCGGGACAGGAAGCCTCCTACAATGAGCAGTTCTTC.

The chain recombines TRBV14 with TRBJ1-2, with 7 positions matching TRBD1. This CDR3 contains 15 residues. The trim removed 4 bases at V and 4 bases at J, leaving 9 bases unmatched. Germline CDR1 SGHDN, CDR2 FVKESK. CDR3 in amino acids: CASSPDGQVVYGYTF. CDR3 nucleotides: TGTGCCAGCAGCCCCGACGGACAGGTCGTCTATGGCTACACCTTC.

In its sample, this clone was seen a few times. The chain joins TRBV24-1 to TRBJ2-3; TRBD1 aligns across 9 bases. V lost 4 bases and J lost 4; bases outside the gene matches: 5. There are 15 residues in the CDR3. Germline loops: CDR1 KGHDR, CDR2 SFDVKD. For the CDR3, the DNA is TGTGCCACCAGTGACCCGGGACAGGGTGCAGATACGCAGTATTTT. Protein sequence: CATSDPGQGADTQYF.

The CDR3 reads CASSTGQAPMGYTF. The CDR3 DNA follows: TGCGCCAGCAGCACGGGACAGGCCCCGATGGGCTACACCTTC. The chain couples TRBV5-1 to TRBJ1-2; 8 bases map to TRBD1. The V gene end was trimmed by 4 bases and the J gene end by 8 bases; junction bases not matched to a gene: 10. CDR1 is SGHRS and CDR2 is YFSETQ in the germline V gene. CDR3 length equals 14 residues.

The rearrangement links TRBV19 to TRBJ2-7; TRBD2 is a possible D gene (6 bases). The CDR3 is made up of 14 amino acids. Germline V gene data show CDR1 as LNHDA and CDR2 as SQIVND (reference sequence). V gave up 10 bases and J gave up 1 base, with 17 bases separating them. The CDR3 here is CATASRDSSYEQYF. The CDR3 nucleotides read TGTGCCACCGCCTCCCGGGACTCTTCCTACGAGCAGTACTTC.

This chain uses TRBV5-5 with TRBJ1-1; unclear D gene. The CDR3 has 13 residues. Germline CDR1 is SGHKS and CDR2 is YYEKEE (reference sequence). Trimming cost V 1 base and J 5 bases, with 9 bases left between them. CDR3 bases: TGTGCCAGCAGCTTGAGACGGGGAACTGAAGCTTTCTTT. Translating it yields CASSLRRGTEAFF.

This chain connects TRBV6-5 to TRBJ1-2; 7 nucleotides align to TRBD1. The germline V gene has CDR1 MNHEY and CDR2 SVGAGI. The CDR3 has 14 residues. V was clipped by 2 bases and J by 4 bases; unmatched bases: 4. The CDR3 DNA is TGTGCCAGCAGTTACGCGGGACAGAGCTATGGCTACACCTTC. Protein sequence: CASSYAGQSYGYTF.

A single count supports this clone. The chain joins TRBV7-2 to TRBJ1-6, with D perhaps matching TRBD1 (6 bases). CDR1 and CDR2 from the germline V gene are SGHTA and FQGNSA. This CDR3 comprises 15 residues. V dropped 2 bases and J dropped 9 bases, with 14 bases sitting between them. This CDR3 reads CASSLNPGVGSPLHF. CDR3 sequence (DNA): TGTGCCAGCAGCTTAAATCCAGGGGTCGGTTCACCCCTCCACTTT.

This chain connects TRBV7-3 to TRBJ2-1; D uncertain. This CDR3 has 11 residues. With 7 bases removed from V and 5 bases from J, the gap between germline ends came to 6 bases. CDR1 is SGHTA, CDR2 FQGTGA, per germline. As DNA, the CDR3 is TGTGCCAGCATAGGAGACAATGAGCAGTTCTTC. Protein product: CASIGDNEQFF.

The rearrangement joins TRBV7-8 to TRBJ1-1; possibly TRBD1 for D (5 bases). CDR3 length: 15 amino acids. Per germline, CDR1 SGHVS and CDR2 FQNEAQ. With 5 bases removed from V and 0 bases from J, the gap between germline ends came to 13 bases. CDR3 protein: CASSPRQLVNTEAFF. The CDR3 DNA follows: TGTGCCAGCAGCCCAAGACAGTTGGTGAACACTGAAGCTTTCTTT.

The chain's CDR3 is CAIRTVDEQFF. For the CDR3, the DNA is TGTGCCATCAGAACGGTAGATGAGCAGTTCTTC. V usage is TRBV10-3 and J usage is TRBJ2-1; D gene uncertain. V was shortened by 6 bases and J by 8 bases, with 8 bases between the two germline ends. CDR3 length: 11 residues. The germline V gene encodes CDR1 ENHRY and CDR2 SYGVKD.

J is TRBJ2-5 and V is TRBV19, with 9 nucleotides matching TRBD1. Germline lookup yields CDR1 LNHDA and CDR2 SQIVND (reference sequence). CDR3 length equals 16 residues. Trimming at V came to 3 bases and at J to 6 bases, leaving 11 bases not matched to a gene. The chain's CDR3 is CASSIFGTGIQKTQYF. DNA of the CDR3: TGTGCCAGTAGTATTTTCGGGACAGGGATTCAGAAGACCCAGTACTTC. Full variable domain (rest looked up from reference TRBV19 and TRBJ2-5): DGGITQSPKYLFRKEGQNVTLSCEQNLNHDAMYWYRQDPGQGLRLIYYSQIVNDFQKGDIAEGYSVSREKKESFPLTVTSAQKNPTAFYLCASSIFGTGIQKTQYFGPGTRLLVL.

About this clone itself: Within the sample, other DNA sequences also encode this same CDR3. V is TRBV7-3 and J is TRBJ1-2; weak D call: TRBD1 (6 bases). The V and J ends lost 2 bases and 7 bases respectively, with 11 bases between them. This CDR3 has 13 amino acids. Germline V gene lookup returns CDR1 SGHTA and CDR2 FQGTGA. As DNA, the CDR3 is TGTGCCAGCAGCTTAGCAGGGGCGGGTGGCTACACCTTC. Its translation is CASSLAGAGGYTF.

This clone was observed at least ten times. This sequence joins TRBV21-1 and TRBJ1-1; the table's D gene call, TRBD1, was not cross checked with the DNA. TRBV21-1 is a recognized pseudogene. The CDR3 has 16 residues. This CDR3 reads CASSPRTGPVGTEAFF. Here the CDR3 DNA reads TGTGCCAGCAGCCCACGGACAGGGCCAGTGGGCACTGAAGCTTTCTTT.